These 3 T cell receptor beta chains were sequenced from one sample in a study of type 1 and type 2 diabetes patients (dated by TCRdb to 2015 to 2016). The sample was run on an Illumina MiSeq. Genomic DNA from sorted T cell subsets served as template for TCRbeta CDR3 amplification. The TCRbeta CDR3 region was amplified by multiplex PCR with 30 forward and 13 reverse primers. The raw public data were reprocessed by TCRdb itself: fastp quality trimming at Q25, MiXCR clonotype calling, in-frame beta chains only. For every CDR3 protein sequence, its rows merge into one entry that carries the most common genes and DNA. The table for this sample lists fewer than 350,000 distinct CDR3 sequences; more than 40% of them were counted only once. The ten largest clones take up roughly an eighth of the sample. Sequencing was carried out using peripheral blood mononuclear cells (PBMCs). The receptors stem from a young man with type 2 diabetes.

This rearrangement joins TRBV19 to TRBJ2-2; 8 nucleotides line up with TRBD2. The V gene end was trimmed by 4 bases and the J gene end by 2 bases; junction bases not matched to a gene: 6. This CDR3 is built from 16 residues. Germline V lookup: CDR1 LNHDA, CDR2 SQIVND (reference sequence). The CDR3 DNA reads TGTGCCAGTAGTACCTGGACTAGCCCTAACACCGGGGAGCTGTTTTTT. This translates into CASSTWTSPNTGELFF.

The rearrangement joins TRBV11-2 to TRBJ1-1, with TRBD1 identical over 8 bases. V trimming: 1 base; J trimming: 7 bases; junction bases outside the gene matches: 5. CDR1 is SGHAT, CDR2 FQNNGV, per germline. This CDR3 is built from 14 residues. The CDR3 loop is CASSLGGQAYEAFF. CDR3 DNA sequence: TGTGCCAGCAGCTTAGGGGGACAGGCGTATGAAGCTTTCTTT. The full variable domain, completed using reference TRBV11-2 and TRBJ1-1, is EAGVAQSPRYKIIEKRQSVAFWCNPISGHATLYWYQQILGQGPKLLIQFQNNGVVDDSQLPKDRFSAERLKGVDSTLKIQPAKLEDSAVYLCASSLGGQAYEAFFGQGTRLTVV.

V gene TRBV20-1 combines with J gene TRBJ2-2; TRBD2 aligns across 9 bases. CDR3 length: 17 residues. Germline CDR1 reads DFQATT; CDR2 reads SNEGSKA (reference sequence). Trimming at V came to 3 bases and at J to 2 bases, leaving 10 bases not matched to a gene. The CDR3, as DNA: TGCAGTGCTAGGGGGGTAGCGGGAGTTTCCAACACCGGGGAGCTGTTTTTT. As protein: CSARGVAGVSNTGELFF.